The present TCR beta chain was sequenced within a study of OX40 agonist ivuxolimab in advanced cancers. Notes on the study in general: Nonresponders included some who also had low normalized T-cell clonal expansion.

The repertoire was sequenced with immunoSEQ multiplex PCR; TCRdb's copy has only in-frame clones and lacks some. Counted here are about 18,000 clones, about 82% occurring once; the ten biggest clones make up about 26%. CDR1 is MGHDK and CDR2 is SYGVNS in the germline V gene. This CDR3 is 14 amino acids long. V lost 4 bases to trimming and J lost 6 bases, with 16 bases between them. This clone showed up just a few times. Its antigen is not identified. This chain links TRBV25-1 with TRBJ2-7; D perhaps matches TRBD1 (6 bases). The input for sequencing was CD4+ or CD8+ T cells sorted from blood, taken in a trial of the OX40 agonist ivuxolimab. The TCR originated in an adult with an advanced solid tumor such as melanoma, head and neck, liver or kidney cancer. CDR3 sequence reads: CASSVGGEQGEQYF. Written as DNA, the CDR3 is TGTGCCAGCAGTGTGGGTGGGGAACAGGGCGAGCAGTACTTC.